These 2 T cell receptor beta chains share one sample of origin, sequenced in a study of identical twins. One entry per CDR3 protein results from TCRdb running MiXCR on the 5' RACE reads. The sample records more than 400,000 distinct CDR3 sequences, around 15% being singletons. Separately, the same data were catalogued under a study of yellow fever vaccine responses in identical twins.

The sequenced sample consisted of CD4+ T cells sorted from blood. These receptors came from a woman under 30 in good health.

The table lists this clonotype with a few counts. In nucleotides, the CDR3 is TGCGCCAGCAGTAGCGGGGGGGCCGACACCTACGAGCAGTACGTC. Translated: CASSSGGADTYEQYV. This chain joins TRBV5-1 and TRBJ2-7; 11 nucleotides match TRBD2. Germline V gene lookup returns CDR1 SGHRS and CDR2 YFSETQ. The CDR3 sequence is 15 residues long. V was clipped by 5 bases and J by 2 bases; unmatched bases: 6.

The chain is built from TRBV5-1 and TRBJ1-2; the match to TRBD1 covers 7 bases. Trimming removed 5 bases from V and 5 bases from J; junction bases left unmatched: 3. The CDR3 spans 12 residues. Looked up from germline, CDR1 is SGHRS and CDR2 is YFSETQ. The CDR3 region has the DNA TGCGCCAGCAGTGAACAGGGGTATGGCTACACCTTC. Translation gives CASSEQGYGYTF. The full variable domain, its missing parts supplied by reference TRBV5-1 and TRBJ1-2, is KAGVTQTPRYLIKTRGQQVTLSCSPISGHRSVSWYQQTPGQGLQFLFEYFSETQRNKGNFPGRFSGRQFSNSRSEMNVSTLELGDSALYLCASSEQGYGYTFGSGTRLTVV.